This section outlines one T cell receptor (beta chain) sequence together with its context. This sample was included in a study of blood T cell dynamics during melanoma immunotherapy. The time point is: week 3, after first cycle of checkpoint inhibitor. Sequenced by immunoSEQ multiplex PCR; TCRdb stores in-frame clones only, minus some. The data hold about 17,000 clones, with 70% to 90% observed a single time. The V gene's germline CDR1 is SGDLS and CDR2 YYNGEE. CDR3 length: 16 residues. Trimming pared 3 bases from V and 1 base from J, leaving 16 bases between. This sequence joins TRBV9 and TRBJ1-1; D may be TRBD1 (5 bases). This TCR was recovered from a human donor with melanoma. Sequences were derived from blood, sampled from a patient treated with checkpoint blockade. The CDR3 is CASSERQGTQNTEAFF. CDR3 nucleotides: TGTGCCAGCAGCGAACGCCAGGGAACACAGAACACTGAAGCTTTCTTT.